Each of the 14 T cell receptor beta chains below was sequenced from the same sample in a study of T cells in Graves' hyperthyroidism and ophthalmopathy (dated by TCRdb to the late 2010s). Preparation of the library involved multiplex PCR. Sequencing was performed on an Illumina HiSeq 2000. TCR beta CDR3 regions were amplified from RNA transcripts. For the first round of RT-PCR on the TCR CDR3, the HTBI primer set was used together with the Qiagen OneStep RT-PCR kit. Clones were called with MiXCR by TCRdb after fastp trimmed the public reads at Q25, and only in-frame beta chains were retained. Entries are consolidated by CDR3 protein sequence, retaining the most common genes and DNA. Across this sample there are just under 750,000 distinct CDR3 sequences, with 30% to 40% seen only once. Around 31% of the sample rests with the top ten. Sequencing was performed on blood. The receptors derive from a woman in her thirties or forties with Graves' hyperthyroidism.

Notes on this clonotype: Given the absence of the conserved phenylalanine or tryptophan at the CDR3 end, a read error is likely. The chain is built from TRBV6-1 and TRBJ1-2, with D unclear. The CDR3 extends over 12 amino acids. With 6 bases removed from V and 0 bases from J, the gap between germline ends came to 5 bases. The germline V gene encodes CDR1 MNHNS and CDR2 SASEGT. CDR3 in amino acids: CASREPNYGYTL. DNA for the CDR3: TGTGCCAGCAGGGAACCTAACTATGGCTACACCCTC.

This rearrangement joins TRBV2 to TRBJ2-7; no definite D call. The J call may be in error: the DNA end matches TRBJ2-1 better. Per germline, CDR1 SNHLY and CDR2 FYNNEI. The CDR3 is 12 amino acids. CDR3 residues: CARAQYHNEQFF. The CDR3 DNA is TGTGCCAGAGCCCAATACCACAATGAGCAGTTCTTC.

At least ten counts were recorded for this clonotype. V gene TRBV7-2 combines with J gene TRBJ2-5, with D unclear. Germline values: CDR1 SGHTA, CDR2 FQGNSA. CDR3 length: 15 residues. V lost 3 bases, J lost 0 bases, and 11 bases lay in between. The CDR3 protein is CASSFLGGYQETQYF. Written as DNA, the CDR3 is TGTGCCAGCAGCTTTCTTGGCGGTTACCAAGAGACCCAGTACTTC.

V and J are TRBV12-3 or TRBV12-4 and TRBJ1-2, with a weak D call TRBD1 (5 bases). V lost 3 bases, J lost 4 bases, and 15 bases lay in between. This CDR3 is 15 amino acids long. CDR3 loop: CASSFGQGRSYGYTF. CDR3 in DNA: TGTGCCAGCAGTTTCGGGCAGGGAAGGAGCTATGGCTACACCTTC.

The V and J genes are TRBV27 and TRBJ2-7; D call uncertain. V was shortened by 4 bases and J by 6 bases, with 13 bases between the two germline ends. CDR3 length equals 13 residues. Germline values: CDR1 MNHEY, CDR2 SMNVEV (reference sequence). CDR3 protein: CASSSAGPLEQYF. The CDR3 bases are TGTGCCAGCAGTTCCGCAGGCCCCCTCGAGCAGTACTTC.

The CDR3 nucleotides read TGCAGTGCGAACGACGGTCGAAACTATGGCTACACCTTC. It is translated as CSANDGRNYGYTF. The chain joins TRBV20-1 to TRBJ1-2, with unresolved D. Germline-derived CDR1 and CDR2 are DFQATT and SNEGSKA (reference sequence). The CDR3 extends over 13 amino acids. V lost 6 bases to trimming and J lost 2 bases, with 13 bases between them.

With regard to this clonotype: A much larger clone differs from this one at a single base, so this may be a read error. The chain links TRBV5-1 to TRBJ1-4; D gene uncertain. Germline V gene data show CDR1 as SGHRS and CDR2 as YFSETQ. This CDR3 region has 11 residues. CDR3 coding DNA: TGCACCAGCAGCGATTTCGTCAGTCTGTGTTTT. It translates to CTSSDFVSLCF.

In its sample, this clonotype was seen a few times. The rearrangement uses TRBV6-5 and TRBJ2-7; the match to TRBD1 covers 9 bases. The CDR3 length is 15 residues. CDR1 and CDR2 (germline): MNHEY, SVGAGI. V gave up 2 bases and J gave up 7 bases; unmatched junction bases: 9. The CDR3, as DNA: TGTGCCAGCAGTTACGCGGGACAGGGAGGATGGGAGCAGTACTTC. Its protein is CASSYAGQGGWEQYF.

There are a few counts of this clonotype. V and J are TRBV12-3 or TRBV12-4 and TRBJ1-1; D call uncertain. The V and J ends lost 3 bases and 6 bases respectively, with 14 bases between them. The CDR3 is 14 residues long. CDR3 in amino acids: CASSFTRGLSEAFF. CDR3 sequence (DNA): TGTGCCAGCAGTTTTACCCGTGGGCTATCTGAAGCTTTCTTT.

J is TRBJ1-5 and V is TRBV12-3 or TRBV12-4; 7 bases are a match to TRBD1. The CDR3 contains 18 residues. V shed 3 bases, J shed 0 bases, and the junction held 11 bases outside the gene matches. As DNA, the CDR3 is TGTGCCAGCAGTTTCTCTCTCGGGACAGAGCATAGCAATCAGCCCCAGCATTTT. Translated: CASSFSLGTEHSNQPQHF.

This clonotype was counted at least ten times. The V and J genes are TRBV29-1 and TRBJ2-7; 11 positions match TRBD2. CDR3 length: 15 amino acids. J lost 0 bases, V lost 6 bases, and 7 bases had no gene match. Germline CDR1 reads SQVTM; CDR2 reads ANQGSEA. The CDR3 loop is CSVVSGRATSYEQYF. The CDR3 nucleotides read TGCAGCGTCGTTAGCGGGAGGGCCACCTCCTACGAGCAGTACTTC.

The J gene is TRBJ2-2, the V gene TRBV28; possibly TRBD2 for D (5 bases). Germline CDR1 reads MDHEN; CDR2 reads SYDVKM. CDR3 size: 17 residues. The V and J ends lost 3 bases and 0 bases respectively, with 14 bases between them. This chain's CDR3 is CASSFGRAMANTGELFF. The CDR3 DNA reads TGTGCCAGCAGTTTTGGGCGGGCGATGGCGAACACCGGGGAGCTGTTTTTT.

The chain is built from TRBV12-3 or TRBV12-4 and TRBJ1-1; maybe TRBD1 (6 bases). The ends were cut back, 6 bases at V and 6 bases at J, with 26 bases in the middle. This CDR3 contains 17 residues. DNA for the CDR3: TGTGCCAGCAGCCGAAATGGGGGGGCGTTTGACACTTCTGAAGCTTTCTTT. It is translated as CASSRNGGAFDTSEAFF.

Note on this clonotype: A junction end diverges from the germline sequence, so it may reflect a read error. V gene TRBV10-3 combines with J gene TRBJ1-2; tentatively, D is TRBD1 (5 bases). This CDR3 is built from 14 residues. Germline V lookup: CDR1 ENHRY, CDR2 SYGVKD. The chain's CDR3 is CASSYEGAGYGYTF. For the CDR3, the DNA is TGTGCCAGCAGTTACGAAGGGGCGGGGTATGGCTACACCTTC.